This T cell receptor (beta chain) stems from a study of beta chain features in type 1 diabetes. Study-wide results and limits: Within the patient group, naive, central memory and Treg TCRB repertoires appeared more similar to each other than within healthy donors.

As concerns this clone: What it binds is not known.

Investigators reverse transcribed all isolated RNA, so they sequenced expressed TCRB transcripts. Assay used: immunoSEQ multiplex PCR; TCRdb lists only in-frame clones, some missing. The sample gives 350,000 to 450,000 clones, approximately 15% of which show up once; about 0.019% is in the top ten. V was shortened by 4 bases and J by 2 bases, with 8 bases between the two germline ends. The CDR3 runs to 13 residues. Germline loops: CDR1 SNHLY, CDR2 FYNNEI. The specimen was naive CD4+ T cells from blood. The rearrangement links TRBV2 to TRBJ2-5, with D possibly TRBD1 on 5 matching bases. The sequence was collected from a woman between 18 and 29 years old in good health. CDR3 bases: TGTGCCAGCAGTGTGGGGCGACAAGAGACCCAGTACTTC. Its protein is CASSVGRQETQYF.